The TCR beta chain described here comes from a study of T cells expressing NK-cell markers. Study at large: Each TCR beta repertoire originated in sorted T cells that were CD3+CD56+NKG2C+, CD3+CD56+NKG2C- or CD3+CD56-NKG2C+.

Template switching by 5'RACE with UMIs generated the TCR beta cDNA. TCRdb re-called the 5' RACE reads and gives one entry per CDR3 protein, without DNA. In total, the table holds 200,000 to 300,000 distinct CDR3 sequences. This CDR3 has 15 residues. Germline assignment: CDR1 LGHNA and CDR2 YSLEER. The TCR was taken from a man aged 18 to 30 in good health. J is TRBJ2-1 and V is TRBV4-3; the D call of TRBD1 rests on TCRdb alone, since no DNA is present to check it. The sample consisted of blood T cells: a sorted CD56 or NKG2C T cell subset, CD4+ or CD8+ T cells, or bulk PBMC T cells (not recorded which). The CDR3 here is CASSQDGAAYNEQFF.